Listed below are T cell receptor beta chains from one sample, sequenced in a study of shared clonotypes between healthy human individuals. Measured with immunoSEQ multiplex PCR; TCRdb has only the in-frame clones, and not every one. In the table there are about 2.4 million clones, around nine tenths of which are singletons. Source material: naive CD4+ T cells sorted from blood. The receptors were gathered from a man between 18 and 29 years old in good health. Each CDR3 is given with its conserved first and last residue. Fields, in order: CDR3 protein, CDR3 DNA, J gene, D gene, clone size, V gene. The D gene is left open where the match is weak. Clone size is given for some rows only: seen once, a few or many times, or a class if the clone is expanded.

CDR3: CSVWDPEGYTF
DNA: TGCAGCGTCTGGGACCCGGAGGGCTACACCTTC
J: TRBJ1-2
D: NA
size: NA
V: TRBV29-1

CDR3: CASRGAGNTGELFF
DNA: TGTGCCAGCAGGGGGGCAGGGAACACCGGGGAGCTGTTTTTT
J: TRBJ2-2
D: NA
size: NA
V: TRBV28

CDR3: CASSGQLNTEAFF
DNA: TGTGCCAGTTCTGGACAGCTGAACACTGAAGCTTTCTTT
J: TRBJ1-1
D: NA
size: NA
V: TRBV18

CDR3: CASRSGQGAGYTF
DNA: TGTGCCAGCAGATCGGGACAGGGGGCCGGCTACACCTTC
J: TRBJ1-2
D: TRBD1
size: once
V: TRBV6-5

CDR3: CASSPPQGRGTGELFF
DNA: TGTGCCAGCTCACCCCCACAGGGGCGCGGCACCGGGGAGCTGTTTTTT
J: TRBJ2-2
D: TRBD1
size: NA
V: TRBV18

CDR3: CASSLFSTGSEAFF
DNA: TGTGCCAGCAGCCTTTTCTCAACCGGGTCAGAAGCTTTCTTT
J: TRBJ1-1
D: NA
size: NA
V: TRBV7-2

CDR3: CASSPRDEANEKLFF
DNA: TGTGCCAGCTCACCACGGGACGAAGCGAATGAAAAACTGTTTTTT
J: TRBJ1-4
D: NA
size: NA
V: TRBV18

CDR3: CASSSYRGSNEKLFF
DNA: TGTGCCAGCAGCTCCTACAGGGGAAGTAATGAAAAACTGTTTTTT
J: TRBJ1-4
D: TRBD1
size: NA
V: TRBV7-2

CDR3: CASSLGTGAAITDTQYF
DNA: TGTGCCAGTAGTTTGGGGACGGGTGCGGCCATAACAGATACGCAGTATTTT
J: TRBJ2-3
D: NA
size: NA
V: TRBV19

CDR3: CASSPNRVNIQYF
DNA: TGTGCCAGCAGCCCCAACAGGGTAAACATTCAGTACTTC
J: TRBJ2-4
D: NA
size: NA
V: TRBV14

CDR3: CASSLAGREQFF
DNA: TGTGCCAGCAGCTTAGCTGGGCGTGAGCAGTTCTTC
J: TRBJ2-1
D: NA
size: NA
V: TRBV7-9

CDR3: CASSPIAGNTGELFF
DNA: TGTGCCAGCAGCCCCATAGCGGGTAACACCGGGGAGCTGTTTTTT
J: TRBJ2-2
D: TRBD2
size: few
V: TRBV7-2

CDR3: CASSFAAGTGGTEAFF
DNA: TGTGCCAGCAGTTTCGCAGCCGGGACAGGGGGCACTGAAGCTTTCTTT
J: TRBJ1-1
D: TRBD1
size: NA
V: TRBV27

CDR3: CASSLAPTGDSPLHF
DNA: TGCGCCAGCAGCTTGGCCCCGACAGGGGACTCACCCCTCCACTTT
J: TRBJ1-6
D: TRBD1
size: NA
V: TRBV5-1

CDR3: CASSVGPGEFETQYF
DNA: TGTGCCAGCAGCGTAGGGCCAGGGGAGTTCGAGACCCAGTACTTC
J: TRBJ2-5
D: NA
size: NA
V: TRBV9